Listed below are T cell receptor beta chains from one sample, sequenced in a study of T cells after yellow fever vaccination. TCRdb re-called the 5' RACE reads with MiXCR, one entry per CDR3 protein. This table has 100,000 to 150,000 distinct CDR3 sequences, around 15% appearing once. The sequencing used CD8+ T cells sorted from PBMCs, collected 5 days after the yellow fever booster vaccination. These receptors all come from a man aged 18 to 35 who received the YFV17D yellow fever vaccine. Each CDR3 is given with its conserved first and last residue. Fields, in order: clone size, D gene, J gene, V gene, CDR3 DNA, CDR3 protein. The D gene is left open where the match is weak. Not every row has a clone size; where given, it reads once, few, many or a size class.

>few|.|TRBJ2-7|TRBV4-1
TGCGCCAGCAGCCAAGGACAGGCCTACGAGCAGTACTTC
CASSQGQAYEQYF
>.|TRBD2|TRBJ2-3|TRBV6-1
TGTGCCAGCCCGGGGGGGCGTTATTTGGATACGCAGTATTTT
CASPGGRYLDTQYF
>few|TRBD1|TRBJ2-2|TRBV7-9
TGTGCCAGCAGCCGACATCGCTTTAGGACAGGGGGCGATACCACCGGGGAGCTGTTTTTT
CASSRHRFRTGGDTTGELFF
>few|.|TRBJ1-2|TRBV12-3/TRBV12-4
TGTGCCAGCAGTTTTTCAGTTTTGGATGGCTACACCTTC
CASSFSVLDGYTF
>few|.|TRBJ2-3|TRBV2
TGTGCCAGCAGTGACCCATCGACGGATGGGGTTACAGATACGCAGTATTTT
CASSDPSTDGVTDTQYF
>few|TRBD2|TRBJ2-3|TRBV27
TGTGCCAGCGGCTGGACTAGCCCTAGCACAGATACGCAGTATTTT
CASGWTSPSTDTQYF
>.|.|TRBJ2-1|TRBV2
TGTGCCAGCAGTCCCCGGGGGCCCAACTACAATGAGCAGTTCTTC
CASSPRGPNYNEQFF
>few|TRBD2|TRBJ2-1|TRBV7-8
TGTGCCAGCAGCGCGAGCGGGAGCTCCTACAATGAGCAGTTCTTC
CASSASGSSYNEQFF
>few|.|TRBJ2-5|TRBV9
TGTGCCAGCAGCGTAGATGGAGGGCTAAGGGAGACCCAGTACTTC
CASSVDGGLRETQYF
>.|TRBD2|TRBJ2-1|TRBV27
TGTGCCAGCAGTTTGGGGGGGGTCTCCTACAATGAGCAGTTCTTC
CASSLGGVSYNEQFF
>few|.|TRBJ2-1|TRBV10-2
TGCGCCAGCACCGGGCCCCGGGGTTCCTACAATGAGCAGTTCTTC
CASTGPRGSYNEQFF
>.|TRBD1|TRBJ2-1|TRBV28
TGTGCCAGCAGTTTAGTTGAACAGGGGATGGGCAATGAGCAGTTCTTC
CASSLVEQGMGNEQFF
>few|.|TRBJ2-4|TRBV7-3
TGTGCCAGCAGCCAAATTCGCAAAGCCAAAAACATTCAGTACTTC
CASSQIRKAKNIQYF
>.|TRBD1|TRBJ1-5|TRBV4-1
TGCGCCAGCAGCCAGGGGACAGGCAATCAGCCCCAGCATTTT
CASSQGTGNQPQHF
>.|.|TRBJ2-3|TRBV24-1
TGTGCCACCAGTGATTTGGTACCCGATACGCAGTATTTT
CATSDLVPDTQYF
>few|TRBD1|TRBJ2-2|TRBV7-2
TGTGCCAGCAGCCTAGAAGGCAGGGGGAGCGGGGAGCTGTTTTTT
CASSLEGRGSGELFF
>few|TRBD1|TRBJ1-2|TRBV5-5
TGTGCCAGCAGCCCGGATTCAGGGGGCTATGGCTACACCTTC
CASSPDSGGYGYTF
>.|.|TRBJ2-5|TRBV29-1
TGCAGCGTCTTTGACAGGAGGGGGGGAGAGACCCAGTACTTC
CSVFDRRGGETQYF
>many|TRBD2|TRBJ2-5|TRBV7-2
TGTGCCAGCAGCTTCGGGGACTACGAGACCCAGTACTTC
CASSFGDYETQYF
>few|TRBD2|TRBJ2-2|TRBV12-3/TRBV12-4
TGTGCCAGCAGTTCTAGCGGGTCTGGTAGGGAGCTGTTTTTT
CASSSSGSGRELFF
>.|TRBD1|TRBJ2-5|TRBV19
TGTGCCAGTAGTAAAGGGGGCGAACAAGAGACCCAGTACTTC
CASSKGGEQETQYF
>.|.|TRBJ1-5|TRBV12-3/TRBV12-4
TGTGCCAGCAGTTCTGGGTCACAGCCCCAGCATTTT
CASSSGSQPQHF
>many|.|TRBJ2-7|TRBV4-3
TGCGCCAGCAGCCAGGCGATTTCGGCTTCCTACGAGCAGTACTTC
CASSQAISASYEQYF
>few|.|TRBJ1-1|TRBV6-5
TGTGCCACCAAGGGGTGGACCAGGGATGAAAACACTGAAGCTTTCTTT
CATKGWTRDENTEAFF
>few|.|TRBJ1-1|TRBV15
TGTGCCACCAGCACCCACCTTAGTAGGACCACTGAAGCTTTCTTT
CATSTHLSRTTEAFF
>.|.|TRBJ1-2|TRBV29-1
TGCAGCGTTGAAGATACGACAGACCCTAACTATGGCTACACCTTC
CSVEDTTDPNYGYTF
>few|.|TRBJ2-1|TRBV6-6
TGTGCCAGCAGTTACTCGACGGGACACTACTCCTACAATGAGCAGTTCTTC
CASSYSTGHYSYNEQFF
>.|.|TRBJ1-2|TRBV10-2
TGCGCCAGCAGTGTTCAGGTCGTCTACGGCTACACCTTC
CASSVQVVYGYTF
>.|TRBD1|TRBJ1-1|TRBV14
TGTGCCAGCAGCGGACAGGGGGACGCTGAAGCTTTCTTT
CASSGQGDAEAFF
>.|.|TRBJ2-3|TRBV5-5
TGTGCCAGCAGCCCACCGAGGACAGGCACAGATACGCAGTATTTT
CASSPPRTGTDTQYF
>few|.|TRBJ2-5|TRBV13
TGTGCCAGCAGCTTAGGCCCCTCAATGAACCAGTACTTC
CASSLGPSMNQYF
>.|.|TRBJ2-3|TRBV9
TGTGCCAGCAGCGTAGACATCGGGGGCACAGATACGCAGTATTTT
CASSVDIGGTDTQYF
>few|.|TRBJ1-2|TRBV4-3
TGCGCCAGCAGCCAAGCCGCGGGGGCCTATAACTATGGCTACACCTTC
CASSQAAGAYNYGYTF
>few|.|TRBJ2-3|TRBV6-2/TRBV6-3
TGTGCCAGCAGTTTCCTCTCCGTACGGTTCACAGATACGCAGTATTTT
CASSFLSVRFTDTQYF
>few|TRBD2|TRBJ2-5|TRBV20-1
TGCAGTGCCCGAGCGGGGGGACGGGAGACCCAGTACTTC
CSARAGGRETQYF
>.|.|TRBJ2-1|TRBV6-2/TRBV6-3
TGTGCCAGCAGTTACTCTAGCGGTCCGAATGAGCAGTTCTTC
CASSYSSGPNEQFF
>few|.|TRBJ1-2|TRBV7-9
TGTGCCAGCAGGGGGGGGAATGGCTACACCTTC
CASRGGNGYTF
>few|TRBD1|TRBJ1-1|TRBV19
TGTGCCAGTGACACAGGGGGACGAGTCACTGAAGCTTTCTTT
CASDTGGRVTEAFF
>.|.|TRBJ2-5|TRBV27
TGTGCCAGCAGTGCACCCGGGCTTCAAGAGACCCAGTACTTC
CASSAPGLQETQYF
>.|.|TRBJ2-2|TRBV24-1
TGTGCCACCAGTGAGGACAGGGAGCTGTTTTTT
CATSEDRELFF
>few|.|TRBJ1-5|TRBV12-3/TRBV12-4
TGTGCCAGCAGCGACCAGGGTTACAATCAGCCCCAGCATTTT
CASSDQGYNQPQHF
>few|.|TRBJ2-3|TRBV24-1
TGTGCCACCAGTGACAACCACCCAGATACGCAGTATTTT
CATSDNHPDTQYF
>.|.|TRBJ2-3|TRBV7-9
TGTGCCAGCAGCCCGTCGGGCGAAGATACGCAGTATTTT
CASSPSGEDTQYF
>.|.|TRBJ2-3|TRBV4-1
TGCGCCAGCAGCCACTTACTGACAGATACGCAGTATTTT
CASSHLLTDTQYF